The 23 T cell receptor beta chains reported below all come from one sample, sequenced in a study of blood T cell repertoires in COVID-19. Sequenced by immunoSEQ multiplex PCR; TCRdb stores in-frame clones only, minus some. The table has 250,000 or so clones, approximately 83% seen once. Sequences were obtained from peripheral blood. Receptor source: a man younger than 45 who had recovered from COVID-19.

The CDR3 loop is CASSPPQGQDSNQPQHF. Here the CDR3 DNA reads TGTGCCAGCTCACCACCGCAGGGGCAGGATAGCAATCAGCCCCAGCATTTT. The chain links TRBV18 to TRBJ1-5; a weak D match, TRBD1 (6 bases). V was clipped by 0 bases and J by 0 bases, with 12 bases between them. Germline V gives CDR1 KGHSH, CDR2 LQKENI. This CDR3 is 17 amino acids long.

The chain joins TRBV18 to TRBJ1-2; 8 bases agree with TRBD1. The CDR3 loop spans 14 amino acids. CDR1 is KGHSH, CDR2 LQKENI, per germline. J was trimmed by 4 bases and V by 2 bases; bases with no gene match: 3. For the CDR3, the DNA is TGTGCCAGCTCACCAAAGACAGGGGTCTATGGCTACACCTTC. The encoded protein is CASSPKTGVYGYTF.

This rearrangement joins TRBV19 to TRBJ2-7; D might be TRBD1 (6 bases). The CDR3 totals 12 residues. The germline V and J ends were trimmed by 7 bases and 5 bases, with 12 bases remaining between them. The germline CDR1 and CDR2 sequences are LNHDA and SQIVND (reference sequence). As DNA, the CDR3 is TGTGCCAGTACAAGGACAGTGGACGAGCAGTACGTC. This sequence encodes CASTRTVDEQYV.

The V gene is TRBV29-1, the J gene TRBJ1-3, with D hard to call. The CDR3 is 14 residues long. Deletions cut 6 bases from V and 1 base from J, with 13 bases between. The germline gives CDR1 SQVTM, CDR2 ANQGSEA. CDR3 nucleotide sequence: TGCAGCGTCAAAGAAGGGAGTTCTGGAAACACCATATATTTT. Translated, it gives CSVKEGSSGNTIYF.

The rearrangement links TRBV11-3 to TRBJ2-5; D unresolved. With 4 bases removed from V and 2 bases from J, the gap between germline ends came to 8 bases. Germline CDR1 and CDR2: SGHNT and YENEEA. The CDR3 extends over 13 amino acids. In DNA form, the CDR3 reads TGTGCCAGCAGCTGGAGACGGCAAGAGACCCAGTACTTC. Translation gives CASSWRRQETQYF.

This clone was counted between two and nine times. The chain is built from TRBV5-4 and TRBJ2-3; D ambiguous. The CDR3 is 12 amino acids. V was cut by 4 bases and J by 3 bases, with 6 bases left in between. The germline gives CDR1 SGHNT, CDR2 YYREEE (reference sequence). The CDR3 nucleotides are TGTGCCAGCAGCACCGGGACAGATACGCAGTATTTT. This encodes CASSTGTDTQYF.

V usage is TRBV21-1 and J usage is TRBJ2-1; the D call in the table, TRBD2, was not verified against the DNA. TRBV21-1 corresponds to a pseudogene. This CDR3 region has 10 residues. CDR3 region: CASRGSEQFF. In DNA, the CDR3 is TGTGCCAGCCGGGGGAGTGAGCAGTTCTTC.

This chain connects TRBV6-5 to TRBJ2-5; 7 bases line up with TRBD2. The germline V gene encodes CDR1 MNHEY and CDR2 SVGAGI. The CDR3 is 15 residues long. V lost 7 bases to trimming and J lost 4 bases; unmatched junction nucleotides: 12. The CDR3 region has the DNA TGTGCCAGCACCACAGGACTCGGGGAGGGAGAGACCCAGTACTTC. Translating it yields CASTTGLGEGETQYF.

Concerning this clone: At one of its ends the junction is not consistent with the germline gene, which may arise from a read error. This sequence joins TRBV7-9 and TRBJ2-2, with 7 bases that match TRBD2. The length of the CDR3 is 20 residues. Germline-derived CDR1 and CDR2 are SEHNR and FQNEAQ (reference sequence). This chain's CDR3 is CASSKASWLSNGGNAGELFF. The CDR3, as DNA: TGTGCCAGCAGCAAAGCTTCGTGGCTCAGCAACGGGGGGAACGCCGGGGAGCTGTTTTTT. Variable domain in full (rest from reference TRBV7-9 and TRBJ2-2): DTGVSQNPRHKITKRGQNVTFRCDPISEHNRLYWYRQTLGQGPEFLTYFQNEAQLEKSRLLSDRFSAERPKGSFSTLEIQRTEQGDSAMYLCASSKASWLSNGGNAGELFFGEGSRLTVL.

This clone appeared a few times. This rearrangement joins TRBV29-1 to TRBJ1-3; D is unresolved. The germline V gene has CDR1 SQVTM and CDR2 ANQGSEA. Between the trimmed V and J ends, which lost 1 base and 0 bases, there was a span of 16 bases. The CDR3 spans 17 residues. As DNA, the CDR3 is TGCAGCGTTGAAGGTGTAGAGGGAGAGCACTCTGGAAACACCATATATTTT. Translation: CSVEGVEGEHSGNTIYF.

This chain links TRBV3-1 (or the pseudogene TRBV3-2) with TRBJ1-5; D is unresolved. With 0 bases removed from V and 4 bases from J, the gap between germline ends came to 7 bases. Germline loops: CDR1 LGHDT, CDR2 YNNKEL (reference sequence). The CDR3 is made up of 14 amino acids. CDR3: CASSQDSRNQPQHF. In DNA form, the CDR3 reads TGTGCCAGCAGCCAAGATTCCAGAAATCAGCCCCAGCATTTT.

V gene TRBV21-1 combines with J gene TRBJ2-7; the tabulated D call, TRBD1, remains unverified against the DNA. TRBV21-1 is designated a pseudogene. The length of the CDR3 is 19 residues. CDR3 residues: CASSPPGQGVYGGSYEQYF. For the CDR3, the DNA is TGTGCCAGCAGCCCCCCGGGACAGGGAGTCTACGGTGGCTCCTACGAGCAGTACTTC.

The chain links TRBV10-2 to TRBJ2-5; 7 bases are shared with TRBD1. The CDR3 totals 15 residues. Looked up from germline, CDR1 is WSHSY and CDR2 is SAAADI. V trimming: 10 bases; J trimming: 0 bases; junction bases outside the gene matches: 11. Written as DNA, the CDR3 is TGCGCCACCAAAAAGGAACAGGGGTACCAAGAGACCCAGTACTTC. Translating it yields CATKKEQGYQETQYF.

The chain carries TRBV12-3 or TRBV12-4 and TRBJ1-1; tentatively, D is TRBD1 (6 bases). The CDR3 consists of 13 residues. Trimming shortened V by 6 bases and J by 5 bases, and 13 bases separated the two germline ends. Here the CDR3 DNA reads TGTGCCAGCAGGACGACAGGCTGGACTGAAGCTTTCTTT. This translates into CASRTTGWTEAFF.

The chain is built from TRBV12-2 and TRBJ1-2; the tabulated D call, TRBD1, remains unverified against the DNA. TRBV12-2 is a pseudogene segment. The CDR3 is made up of 19 amino acids. The CDR3 loop reads CASRLPERDRRASGYGYTF. As DNA, the CDR3 is TGTGCAAGTCGCTTACCCGAACGGGACAGGCGGGCGAGCGGCTATGGCTACACCTTC.

This chain connects TRBV11-3 to TRBJ1-1; 7 positions agree with TRBD1. The V gene's germline CDR1 is SGHNT and CDR2 YENEEA. CDR3 length: 13 amino acids. J was trimmed by 2 bases and V by 8 bases; bases with no gene match: 5. The CDR3 sequence is CASSAGGNTEAFF. CDR3 nucleotide sequence: TGTGCCAGCTCGGCAGGGGGTAACACTGAAGCTTTCTTT.

CDR3 protein: CASSLGSSGGSGITDTQYF. CDR3 nucleotides: TGCGCCAGCAGCTTGGGGAGTAGCGGGGGTTCAGGAATCACAGATACGCAGTATTTT. The rearrangement joins TRBV5-1 to TRBJ2-3, with 9 bases matching TRBD2. V shed 0 bases, J shed 2 bases, and the junction held 13 bases outside the gene matches. Germline CDR1 is SGHRS and CDR2 is YFSETQ. The CDR3 spans 19 residues.

The rearrangement uses TRBV4-2 and TRBJ2-3; D unclear. There are 15 residues in the CDR3. Trimming left V 0 bases short and J 3 bases short, with 10 bases between. From germline, CDR1 is LGHNA and CDR2 YNFKEQ. The CDR3 DNA sequence: TGTGCCAGCAGCCAAGATGGGCGCCGGACAGATACGCAGTATTTT. This sequence encodes CASSQDGRRTDTQYF.

The rearrangement links TRBV5-1 to TRBJ1-3; 8 bases are a match to TRBD1. J lost 4 bases, V lost 1 base, and 7 bases had no gene match. The CDR3 runs to 16 residues. Germline values: CDR1 SGHRS, CDR2 YFSETQ. The DNA for the CDR3 is TGCGCCAGCAGCTTGTGGCAGGGGGCGAGGGGAAACACCATATATTTT. Encoded protein: CASSLWQGARGNTIYF.

The rearrangement links TRBV5-6 to TRBJ2-1; 8 bases line up with TRBD2. The trim removed 0 bases at V and 2 bases at J, leaving 1 base unmatched. This CDR3 has 15 residues. CDR1 and CDR2 from the germline V gene are SGHDT and YYEEEE. The DNA for the CDR3 is TGTGCCAGCAGCTTGGGTAGCGGGGCCTACAATGAGCAGTTCTTC. Translated: CASSLGSGAYNEQFF.

The V gene is TRBV4-1, the J gene TRBJ1-2, with TRBD1 identical over 12 bases. After removal of 1 base from V and 5 bases from J, the junction contained 17 bases not matched to a gene. The germline CDR1 and CDR2 sequences are MGHRA and YSYEKL. The CDR3 covers 20 residues. This CDR3 reads CASSQAQTLGTGGDSYGYTF. The CDR3 coding sequence is TGCGCCAGCAGCCAAGCCCAAACCCTCGGGACAGGGGGCGACAGTTATGGCTACACCTTC.

This chain connects TRBV7-8 to TRBJ2-1, with 9 bases that match TRBD1. CDR1 SGHVS and CDR2 FQNEAQ come from the germline V gene. The junction had 5 bases not matched to a gene; V was cut back by 5 bases and J by 3 bases. The CDR3 extends over 15 amino acids. The CDR3 loop reads CASSRDRGNYNEQFF. In DNA form, the CDR3 reads TGTGCCAGCAGCCGAGACAGGGGGAACTACAATGAGCAGTTCTTC.

The V and J genes are TRBV29-1 and TRBJ2-1; possible D gene TRBD1, 5 bases. Deletions cut 8 bases from V and 5 bases from J, with 10 bases between. Germline CDR1 reads SQVTM; CDR2 reads ANQGSEA. The CDR3 sequence is 11 residues long. CDR3 DNA sequence: TGCAGCACCGACAGAAACAATGAGCAGTTCTTC. This codes for CSTDRNNEQFF.